A selection of T cell receptor beta chains follows, all from one sample in a study of brain T cells in children with intractable seizures. Using immunoSEQ multiplex PCR, the repertoire was profiled, and TCRdb retains in-frame clones only, with some absent. The sample lists about 340,000 clones, nearly 95% occurring once. Here the sequenced sample was peripheral blood, taken about 5 months after surgery. The origin of the receptors is a boy less than two years old with tuberous sclerosis and intractable seizures. Each CDR3 is given with its conserved first and last residue. A D gene is named only where the DNA matches it firmly. Some rows mark clone size as missing; the rest say once, few, many or name a class of expanded clone.

>-|TRBV27|TRBJ1-1|-
TGTGCCAGCAGTTTATCTACCGGGACTAGGGGCACTGAAGCTTTCTTT
CASSLSTGTRGTEAFF
>TRBD2|TRBV6-1|TRBJ2-3|once
TGTGCCAGCAGTGAATTGGGACTAGGCACAGATACGCAGTATTTT
CASSELGLGTDTQYF
>-|TRBV7-9|TRBJ2-1|-
TGTGCCAGCAGCTTAACCGCCGGGACTGGGAACAATGAGCAGTTCTTC
CASSLTAGTGNNEQFF
>-|TRBV7-8|TRBJ1-1|-
TGTGCCAGCAGCTTCCATCAGAACACTGAAGCTTTCTTT
CASSFHQNTEAFF
>-|TRBV7-3|TRBJ2-3|-
TGTGCCAGCAGCTTAAGGGCCCCTTGGGGCGGGATCGACGTACTAAGCACAGATACGCAGTATTTT
CASSLRAPWGGIDVLSTDTQYF
>-|TRBV14|TRBJ2-3|-
TGTGCCAGCAGCCTAGCTGGCACAGATACGCAGTATTTT
CASSLAGTDTQYF
>-|TRBV10-3|TRBJ1-1|once
TGTGCCATCAGTGAGTCCGGGGTGAACACTGAAGCTTTCTTT
CAISESGVNTEAFF
>-|TRBV11-2|TRBJ2-1|-
TGTGCCAGCAGCTTAGAAGGCCTAGCCTACAATGAGCAGTTCTTC
CASSLEGLAYNEQFF
>-|TRBV6-5|TRBJ2-1|-
TGTGCCAGCAGTTCCCCTGGGGGTTCAAATGAGCAGTTCTTC
CASSSPGGSNEQFF
>-|TRBV6-2/TRBV6-3|TRBJ2-7|-
TGTGCCAGCAGTTACTCGGGTCGCTGGGAGCAGTACTTC
CASSYSGRWEQYF
>-|TRBV5-6|TRBJ2-2|-
TGTGCCAGCAGCTTTATGGCCCCGAACACCGGGGAGCTGTTTTTT
CASSFMAPNTGELFF